The TCR beta chain under discussion was sequenced for a study of cytomegalovirus exposure and HLA in healthy donors. With respect to this clone: Its specificity is not known.

13 Jbeta primers and 60 Vbeta primers were used for the PCR. Only in-frame clones appear in the TCRdb table, and some are missing; sequencing was by immunoSEQ multiplex PCR. The sample contains some 130,000 clones, just under 80% of which appear only once. Points from the study as a whole: Usually a TCR sequence was rare, but some public TCRs were found in many donors.

Sequenced material: PBMCs. This receptor was obtained from a man aged 25 to 40 in good health.

The CDR3 protein is CASSEQGGGYTF. The DNA of the CDR3 is TGTGCCAGCAGTGAACAGGGCGGTGGCTACACCTTC. The genes are TRBV6-4 and TRBJ1-2, with a weak D call TRBD1 (6 bases). CDR3 size: 12 residues. Between the trimmed V and J ends, which lost 3 bases and 7 bases, there was a span of 9 bases. Germline-derived CDR1 and CDR2 are MRHNA and SNTAGT.